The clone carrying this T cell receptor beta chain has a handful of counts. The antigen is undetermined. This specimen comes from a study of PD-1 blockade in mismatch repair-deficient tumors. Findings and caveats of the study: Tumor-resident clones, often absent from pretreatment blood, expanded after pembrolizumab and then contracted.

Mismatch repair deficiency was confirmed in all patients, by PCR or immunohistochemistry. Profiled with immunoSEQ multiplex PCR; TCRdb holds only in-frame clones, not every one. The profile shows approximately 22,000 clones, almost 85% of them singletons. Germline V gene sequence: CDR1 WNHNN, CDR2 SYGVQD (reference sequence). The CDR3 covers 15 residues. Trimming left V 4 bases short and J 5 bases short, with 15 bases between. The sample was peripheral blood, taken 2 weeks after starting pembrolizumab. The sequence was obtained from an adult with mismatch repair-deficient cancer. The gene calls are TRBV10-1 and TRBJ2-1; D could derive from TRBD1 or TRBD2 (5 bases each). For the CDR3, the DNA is TGCGCCAGCAGTGGCCCCGGGACGGATAACAATGAGCAGTTCTTC. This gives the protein CASSGPGTDNNEQFF.